The source of this TCR beta chain is a study of T cells in localized non-small cell lung cancer. General study results and limits: Overall survival was longer when the density of T cells in the blood was higher. Peak T cell clonality was found in uninvolved adjacent lung, exceeding tumor. A median of about 54 of the top 100 tumor clones appeared in adjacent lung, which was paired and uninvolved.

With 0 bases removed from V and 5 bases from J, the gap between germline ends came to 9 bases. This CDR3 is built from 14 residues. Germline loops: CDR1 SGHRS, CDR2 YFSETQ. Turning to this clone: Its specificity is unknown.

Some clones are missing from TCRdb's copy, which holds only in-frame ones; the method was immunoSEQ multiplex PCR. This table holds roughly 48,000 clones, about 72% found once. The source is a man aged 35-69 years with stage I squamous cell lung carcinoma. The starting material was peripheral blood, obtained before any cancer treatment. V and J are TRBV5-1 and TRBJ1-5, with D possibly TRBD1 on 5 matching bases. The CDR3 is CASSLGGGDQPQHF. The CDR3, as DNA: TGCGCCAGCAGCTTGGGCGGGGGAGATCAGCCCCAGCATTTT. Full variable domain (remainder filled in from reference TRBV5-1 and TRBJ1-5): KAGVTQTPRYLIKTRGQQVTLSCSPISGHRSVSWYQQTPGQGLQFLFEYFSETQRNKGNFPGRFSGRQFSNSRSEMNVSTLELGDSALYLCASSLGGGDQPQHFGDGTRLSIL.